The clone carrying this T cell receptor beta chain came up many times. Its antigen remains unidentified. TCRdb recomputed calls from the RACE reads with MiXCR, one row per CDR3 protein. This sample has over 300,000 distinct CDR3 sequences; approximately 5.1% occur once, and the top ten carry 2.5% to 3%. This specimen belongs to a study of human T cells and chemical hapten exposure. Time point defined: pre-sensitization, week 0. Treatment defined: therapeutic diphenylcyclopropenone sensitization with weekly scalp DPC. Unseparated into fractions, whole blood served as the source from which total RNA was extracted. Study-level findings and limits: The donors suffered from alopecia, so their immune response may not match that of healthy people. Significantly more large CDR3 similarity clusters were formed by expanded TCRs than by controls.

The input for sequencing was whole blood, taken in connection with sensitization to the hapten diphenylcyclopropenone (DPC). The source is a woman aged 45-60 years with alopecia areata. Some clones in this sample may be carry-over from other donors' samples.

Here the CDR3 reads CASSLPGGLREETQYF. Written as DNA, the CDR3 is TGTGCCAGCAGCTTGCCTGGGGGTCTCCGGGAGGAGACCCAGTACTTC. The chain combines TRBV5-6 with TRBJ2-5; possible D gene TRBD2, 6 bases. V shed 1 base and J shed 5 bases, with 18 bases lying between them. This CDR3 contains 16 residues. Germline V lookup: CDR1 SGHDT, CDR2 YYEEEE.